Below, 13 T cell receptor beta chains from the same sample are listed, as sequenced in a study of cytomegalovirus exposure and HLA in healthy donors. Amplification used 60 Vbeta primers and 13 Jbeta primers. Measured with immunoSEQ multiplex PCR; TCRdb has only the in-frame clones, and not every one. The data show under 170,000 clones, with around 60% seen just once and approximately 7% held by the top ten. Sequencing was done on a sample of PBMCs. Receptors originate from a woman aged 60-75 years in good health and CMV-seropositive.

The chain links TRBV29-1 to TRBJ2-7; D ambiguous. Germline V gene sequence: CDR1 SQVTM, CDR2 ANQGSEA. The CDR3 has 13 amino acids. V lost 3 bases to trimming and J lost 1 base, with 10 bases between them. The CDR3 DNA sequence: TGCAGCGTTGAGGTTACCACTTCCTACGAGCAGTACTTC. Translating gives CSVEVTTSYEQYF.

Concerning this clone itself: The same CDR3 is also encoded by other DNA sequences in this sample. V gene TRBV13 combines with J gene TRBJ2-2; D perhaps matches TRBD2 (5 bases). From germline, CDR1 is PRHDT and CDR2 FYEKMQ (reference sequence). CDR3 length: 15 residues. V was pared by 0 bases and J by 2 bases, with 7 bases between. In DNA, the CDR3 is TGTGCCAGCAGCTTAGGGACTACCAACACCGGGGAGCTGTTTTTT. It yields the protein CASSLGTTNTGELFF. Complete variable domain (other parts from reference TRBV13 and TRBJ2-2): AAGVIQSPRHLIKEKRETATLKCYPIPRHDTVYWYQQGPGQDPQFLISFYEKMQSDKGSIPDRFSAQQFSDYHSELNMSSLELGDSALYFCASSLGTTNTGELFFGEGSRLTVL.

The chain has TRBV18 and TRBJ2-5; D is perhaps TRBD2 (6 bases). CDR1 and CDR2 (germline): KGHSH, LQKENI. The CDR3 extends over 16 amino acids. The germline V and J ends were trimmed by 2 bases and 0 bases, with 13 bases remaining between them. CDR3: CASSPGYGRYQETQYF. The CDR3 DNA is TGTGCCAGCTCACCAGGTTACGGGAGATACCAAGAGACCCAGTACTTC. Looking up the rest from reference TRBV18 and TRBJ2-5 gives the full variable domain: NAGVMQNPRHLVRRRGQEARLRCSPMKGHSHVYWYRQLPEEGLKFMVYLQKENIIDESGMPKERFSAEFPKEGPSILRIQQVVRGDSAAYFCASSPGYGRYQETQYFGPGTRLLVL.

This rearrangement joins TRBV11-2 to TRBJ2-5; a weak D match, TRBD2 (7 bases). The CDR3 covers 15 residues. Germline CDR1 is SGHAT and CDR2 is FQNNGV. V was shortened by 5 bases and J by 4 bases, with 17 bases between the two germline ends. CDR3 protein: CASSPRGALRETQYF. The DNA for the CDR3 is TGTGCCAGCAGCCCCCGGGGGGCGCTGAGAGAGACCCAGTACTTC.

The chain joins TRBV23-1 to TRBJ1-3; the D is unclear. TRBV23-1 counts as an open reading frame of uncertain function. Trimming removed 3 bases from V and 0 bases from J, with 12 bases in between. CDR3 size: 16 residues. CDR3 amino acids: CASSHSDGSSGNTIYF. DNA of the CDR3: TGCGCCAGCAGTCACTCTGACGGGAGCTCTGGAAACACCATATATTTT.

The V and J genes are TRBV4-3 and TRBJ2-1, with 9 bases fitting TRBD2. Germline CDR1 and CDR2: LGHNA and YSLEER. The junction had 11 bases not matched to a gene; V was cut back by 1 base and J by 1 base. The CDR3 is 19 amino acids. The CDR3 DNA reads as TGCGCCAGCAGCCAAGGGGTAGCGGGAGTGCTCGGTTCCTACAATGAGCAGTTCTTC. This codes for CASSQGVAGVLGSYNEQFF.

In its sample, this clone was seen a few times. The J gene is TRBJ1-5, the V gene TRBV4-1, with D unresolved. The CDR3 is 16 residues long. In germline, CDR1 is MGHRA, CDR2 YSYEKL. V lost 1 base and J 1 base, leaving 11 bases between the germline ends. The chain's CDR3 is CASSQAGTASNQPQHF. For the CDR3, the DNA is TGCGCCAGCAGCCAAGCAGGAACTGCAAGCAATCAGCCCCAGCATTTT.

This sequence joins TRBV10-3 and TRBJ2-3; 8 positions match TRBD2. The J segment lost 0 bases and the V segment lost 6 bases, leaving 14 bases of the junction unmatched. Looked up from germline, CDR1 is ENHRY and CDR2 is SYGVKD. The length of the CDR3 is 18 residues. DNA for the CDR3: TGTGCCATCAGGGAGCGGGAGTTGGTGAGGACTAGCACAGATACGCAGTATTTT. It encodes CAIRERELVRTSTDTQYF.

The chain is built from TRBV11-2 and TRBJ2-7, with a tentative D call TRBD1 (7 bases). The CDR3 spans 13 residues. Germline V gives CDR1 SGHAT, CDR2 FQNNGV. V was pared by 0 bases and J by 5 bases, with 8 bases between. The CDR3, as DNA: TGTGCCAGCAGCTTAGACAGGGGGGACGAGCAGTACTTC. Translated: CASSLDRGDEQYF.

CDR3 sequence: CASSPLAGGPYNEQFF. The CDR3 DNA follows: TGTGCCAGCAGCCCCCTAGCGGGAGGCCCCTACAATGAGCAGTTCTTC. The chain combines TRBV5-4 with TRBJ2-1; 11 positions match TRBD2. CDR1 and CDR2 (germline): SGHNT, YYREEE (reference sequence). The CDR3 runs to 16 residues. Trimming removed 4 bases from V and 2 bases from J; junction bases left unmatched: 5.

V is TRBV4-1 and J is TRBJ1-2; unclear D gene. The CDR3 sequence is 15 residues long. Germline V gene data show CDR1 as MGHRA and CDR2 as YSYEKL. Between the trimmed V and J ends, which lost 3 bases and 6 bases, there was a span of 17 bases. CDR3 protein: CASSQDFMGRHGYTF. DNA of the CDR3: TGCGCCAGCAGCCAGGACTTCATGGGCAGGCATGGCTACACCTTC.

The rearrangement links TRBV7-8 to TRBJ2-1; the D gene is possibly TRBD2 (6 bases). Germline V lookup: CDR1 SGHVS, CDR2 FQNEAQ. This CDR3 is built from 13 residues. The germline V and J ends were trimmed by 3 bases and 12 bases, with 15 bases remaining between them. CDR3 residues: CASSLEEGSGQFF. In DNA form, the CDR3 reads TGTGCCAGCAGCTTGGAGGAGGGGTCTGGGCAGTTCTTC.

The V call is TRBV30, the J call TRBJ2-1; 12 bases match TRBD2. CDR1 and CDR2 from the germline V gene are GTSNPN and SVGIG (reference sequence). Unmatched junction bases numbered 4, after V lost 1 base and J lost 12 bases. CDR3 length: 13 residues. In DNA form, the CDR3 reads TGTGCCTGGAGTGGACTAGCGGGAGCTGGGCAGTTCTTC. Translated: CAWSGLAGAGQFF.